This TCR beta chain was found in a study of T cell repertoires in cytomegalovirus infection. Overall study context: Both CMV infection and a matching HLA type were indicated by public TCR beta signatures.

Notes on the study in general: Carriers of CMV plus the relevant HLA were identified by cumulative public TCR beta family frequency. Dominant in the ex vivo response were TCR beta clonotypes restricted by HLA-C and specific for CMV.

TCRdb reprocessed the reads with MiXCR, giving one entry per CDR3 protein. The sample holds roughly 200,000 distinct CDR3 sequences, approximately 38% seen once. Trimming took off 0 bases at V and 4 bases at J, with 21 bases between the two ends. The CDR3 loop spans 18 amino acids. Germline V gene sequence: CDR1 SEHNR, CDR2 FQNEAQ (reference sequence). Regarding this clonotype: Its antigen is still unknown.

This receptor was taken from a human donor in good health (CMV status not recorded). Some clones in this sample may be carry-over from other donors' samples. The sample in question was CD8+ T cells from cultured PBMCs, obtained from culture after CMV antigen stimulation. The chain employs TRBV7-9 and TRBJ1-2; weak D call: TRBD1 (5 bases). The CDR3 loop is CASSLARGAPLSIYGYTF. In DNA form, the CDR3 reads TGTGCCAGCAGCTTAGCGCGCGGGGCTCCACTCTCTATCTATGGCTACACCTTC.